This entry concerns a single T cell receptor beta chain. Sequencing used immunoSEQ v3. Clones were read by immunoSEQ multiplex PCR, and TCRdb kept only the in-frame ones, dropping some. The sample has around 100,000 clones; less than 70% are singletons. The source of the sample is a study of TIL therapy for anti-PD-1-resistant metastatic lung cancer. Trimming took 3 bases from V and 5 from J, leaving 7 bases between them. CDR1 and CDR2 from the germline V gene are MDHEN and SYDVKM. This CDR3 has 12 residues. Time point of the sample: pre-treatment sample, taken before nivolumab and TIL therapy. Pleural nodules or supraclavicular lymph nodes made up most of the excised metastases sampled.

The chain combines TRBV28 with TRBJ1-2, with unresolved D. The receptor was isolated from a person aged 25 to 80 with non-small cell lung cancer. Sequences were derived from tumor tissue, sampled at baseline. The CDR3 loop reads CASSLEPYGYTF. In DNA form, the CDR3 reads TGTGCCAGCAGTTTGGAGCCATATGGCTACACCTTC.